What follows is one T cell receptor (beta chain) and its context. Assay used: immunoSEQ multiplex PCR; TCRdb lists only in-frame clones, some missing. The sample has some 10,000 clones; roughly 72% are singletons. Regarding treatment: randomized to nivolumab then ipilimumab (arm A) or the reverse (arm B). Live CD3+CD8+ CD19− CD56− cells were sorted from PBMCs. Trimming cost V 6 bases and J 2 bases, with 11 bases left between them. CDR1 is SNHLY and CDR2 is FYNNEI in the germline V gene. This CDR3 comprises 13 residues. This record belongs to a study of sequential checkpoint blockade in melanoma. About the research overall: Patients were randomized 1:1 to nivolumab-then-ipilimumab or ipilimumab-then-nivolumab first-line. Each arm's sequence ended with maintenance nivolumab.

The genes are TRBV2 and TRBJ2-7; tentatively, D is TRBD1 (5 bases). Sequencing was performed on CD8+ T cells sorted from blood (inferred from file names), taken from a patient given nivolumab and ipilimumab in sequence. The sequence came from a human donor with melanoma. CDR3 nucleotides: TGTGCCAGCAGGATGGGGCGAGCCTACGAGCAGTACTTC. Protein: CASRMGRAYEQYF. The entire variable domain, with the rest obtained from reference TRBV2 and TRBJ2-7, is as follows: EPEVTQTPSHQVTQMGQEVILRCVPISNHLYFYWYRQILGQKVEFLVSFYNNEISEKSEIFDDQFSVERPDGSNFTLKIRSTKLEDSAMYFCASRMGRAYEQYFGPGTRLTVT.